Listed here are 9 T cell receptor beta chains from one sample, sequenced in a study of blood T cell repertoires in COVID-19 (TCRdb year 2020). Libraries were constructed by the immunoSEQ multiplex PCR assay. Drawn from immuneACCESS, this table holds only the in-frame rearrangements with V and J called that TCRdb kept. Clones are partly lost; checked studies trace under half to an unresolved V gene and leave the rest unexplained. The sample table records 95,000 to 100,000 clones; 90% to 95% of these occur just once. The top ten constitute roughly 17% of the sample. Sequenced: peripheral blood. The receptors originated from a man aged 50 or older with acute or convalescent COVID-19.

V and J are TRBV7-3 and TRBJ1-2; D is possibly TRBD1 (5 bases). Germline CDR1 is SGHTA and CDR2 is FQGTGA. With 4 bases removed from V and 8 bases from J, the gap between germline ends came to 8 bases. The CDR3 covers 11 residues. CDR3 in DNA: TGTGCCAGCAGCTCGGGGGGAGGCTACACCTTC. Protein sequence: CASSSGGGYTF.

This chain uses TRBV11-3 with TRBJ2-1, with a weak D call TRBD2 (6 bases). The ends were cut back, 3 bases at V and 2 bases at J, with 8 bases in the middle. Germline V gene data show CDR1 as SGHNT and CDR2 as YENEEA. This CDR3 region has 14 residues. As DNA, the CDR3 is TGTGCCAGCAGCTTCGGCGGGACCTACAATGAGCAGTTCTTC. Its translation: CASSFGGTYNEQFF.

The CDR3 bases are TGTGCCAGCAGTGACCTAACAGATACGCAGTATTTT. It codes for CASSDLTDTQYF. The chain has TRBV25-1 and TRBJ2-3; no reliable D call. With 3 bases removed from V and 3 bases from J, the gap between germline ends came to 4 bases. This CDR3 has 12 amino acids. Germline V gene data show CDR1 as MGHDK and CDR2 as SYGVNS.

This chain connects TRBV6-2 or TRBV6-3 to TRBJ2-3; 8 nucleotides align to TRBD2. CDR1 and CDR2 (germline): MNHEY, SVGEGT. The CDR3 sequence is 14 residues long. Trimming at V came to 0 bases and at J to 11 bases, leaving 7 bases not matched to a gene. DNA for the CDR3: TGTGCCAGCAGTTACTCGCTAGCGGGTACTGTGCAGTATTTT. It yields the protein CASSYSLAGTVQYF.

This chain connects TRBV7-9 to TRBJ1-2, with 11 bases that match TRBD1. This CDR3 has 15 amino acids. From germline, CDR1 is SEHNR and CDR2 FQNEAQ (reference sequence). V lost 4 bases, J lost 2 bases, and 3 bases stayed unmatched. This chain's CDR3 is CASSYRDRGNYGYTF. The CDR3 nucleotides are TGTGCCAGCAGCTACCGGGACAGGGGGAACTATGGCTACACCTTC.

The chain couples TRBV30 to TRBJ2-5; D is possibly TRBD2 (6 bases). This CDR3 contains 15 residues. V gave up 2 bases and J gave up 4 bases, with 17 bases separating them. Germline-derived CDR1 and CDR2 are GTSNPN and SVGIG (reference sequence). CDR3 residues: CAWSKGTGGTETQYF. The CDR3 DNA reads TGTGCCTGGAGTAAAGGGACGGGCGGGACAGAGACCCAGTACTTC.

This chain links TRBV12-5 with TRBJ1-5; TRBD1 agrees at 10 bases. J lost 0 bases, V lost 6 bases, and 8 bases had no gene match. The CDR3 spans 17 residues. Germline CDR1 and CDR2: LGHNT and FRNRAP. The DNA for the CDR3 is TGTGCTAGTGGAGAACCGGGACAGGGGTATAGCAATCAGCCCCAGCATTTT. This encodes CASGEPGQGYSNQPQHF.

The rearrangement joins TRBV7-9 to TRBJ1-2; D gene ambiguous. V shed 7 bases and J shed 8 bases, with 14 bases lying between them. The CDR3 is 12 residues long. Germline CDR1 SEHNR, CDR2 FQNEAQ (reference sequence). CDR3 amino acids: CASTAAGEGYTF. DNA for the CDR3: TGTGCCAGCACCGCCGCCGGGGAGGGCTACACCTTC.

The chain combines TRBV19 with TRBJ1-5; D remains ambiguous. CDR1 and CDR2 from the germline V gene are LNHDA and SQIVND (reference sequence). V lost 1 base and J 2 bases, leaving 9 bases between the germline ends. The length of the CDR3 is 15 residues. The CDR3 DNA is TGTGCCAGTAGTATAGTATCCGGGGGCAATCAGCCCCAGCATTTT. It is translated as CASSIVSGGNQPQHF.